This TCR beta chain is from a study of type 1 regulatory T cells. On the study more broadly: An in vitro protocol generated T-allo10, a Tr1-enriched, alloantigen-specific CD4 T cell product.

TCRdb used MiXCR to reprocess the reads, holding one entry per CDR3 protein. The repertoire holds 88,000 or so distinct CDR3 sequences, with roughly 30% as singletons. CDR3 length: 18 amino acids. V lost 0 bases and J lost 3, with 18 bases in between. Per germline, CDR1 ENHRY and CDR2 SYGVKD. J is TRBJ1-5 and V is TRBV10-3; weak D call: TRBD1 (6 bases). What was sequenced was CD4+ T cells, either the whole sample or a sorted fraction (not recorded which). The receptor was isolated from a human donor in good health. The CDR3 is CAISESVGAGMNNQPQHF. In DNA form, the CDR3 reads TGTGCCATCAGTGAGTCGGTGGGGGCTGGGATGAACAATCAGCCCCAGCATTTT.